The rows below give T cell receptor beta chains drawn from one sample of a study of shared clonotypes between healthy human individuals. The data were produced by immunoSEQ multiplex PCR, yet TCRdb's version contains in-frame clones alone and is incomplete. The data contain 1.6 million or so clones, 96% of them seen just once; the ten biggest clones take up roughly 1.1%. Sequenced material: naive CD4+ T cells sorted from blood. These receptors all stem from a young man in good health. Both conserved end residues are part of each CDR3. The order of the fields is clone size, J gene, V gene, D gene, CDR3 DNA, CDR3 protein. D genes are given only for firm matches. Expanded clones get a size class; other rows say once, few or many, or leave the size out.

clone size: .; J gene: TRBJ2-1; V gene: TRBV7-9; D gene: .; CDR3 DNA: TGTGCCAGCAGCTCGCCAGATGAGCAGTTCTTC; CDR3 protein: CASSSPDEQFF
clone size: once; J gene: TRBJ2-1; V gene: TRBV7-2; D gene: TRBD2; CDR3 DNA: TGTGCCAGCAGCCCCCCGAGACTAGCGGCCTACAATGAGCAGTTCTTC; CDR3 protein: CASSPPRLAAYNEQFF
clone size: .; J gene: TRBJ2-3; V gene: TRBV27; D gene: .; CDR3 DNA: TGTGCCAGCAGTTTGTCAGGGTTTTATCCGACAGATACGCAGTATTTT; CDR3 protein: CASSLSGFYPTDTQYF
clone size: .; J gene: TRBJ2-4; V gene: TRBV2; D gene: .; CDR3 DNA: TGTGCCAGCAGTGAAACTCAACCTCAGTACTTC; CDR3 protein: CASSETQPQYF
clone size: .; J gene: TRBJ1-5; V gene: TRBV7-2; D gene: .; CDR3 DNA: TGTGCCAGCAGCCCGACAGGAGGTAGCAATCAGCCCCAGCATTTT; CDR3 protein: CASSPTGGSNQPQHF
clone size: .; J gene: TRBJ2-1; V gene: TRBV18; D gene: .; CDR3 DNA: TGTGCCAGCTCACCAATGGGGGGCCCAGGCTCCTACAATGAGCAGTTCTTC; CDR3 protein: CASSPMGGPGSYNEQFF
clone size: .; J gene: TRBJ2-2; V gene: TRBV7-2; D gene: .; CDR3 DNA: TGTGCCAGCAGCGGGGGCCCTTGGGGGACCGGGGAGCTGTTTTTT; CDR3 protein: CASSGGPWGTGELFF
clone size: .; J gene: TRBJ1-4; V gene: TRBV7-9; D gene: TRBD1; CDR3 DNA: TGTGCCAGCAGCTCGGACAGGATTAATGAAAAACTGTTTTTT; CDR3 protein: CASSSDRINEKLFF
clone size: .; J gene: TRBJ2-2; V gene: TRBV6-6; D gene: .; CDR3 DNA: TGTGCCAGCAATGAGGGGAACACCGGGGAGCTGTTTTTT; CDR3 protein: CASNEGNTGELFF
clone size: .; J gene: TRBJ2-5; V gene: TRBV6-6; D gene: TRBD2; CDR3 DNA: TGTGCCAGCAGCACTGGGGGAGGGCAGGAGACCCAGTACTTC; CDR3 protein: CASSTGGGQETQYF
clone size: .; J gene: TRBJ2-7; V gene: TRBV27; D gene: TRBD2; CDR3 DNA: TGTGCCAGCAGTTTAAGGACTAGCGGGAGAAGCCCCCTCTACGAGCAGTACTTC; CDR3 protein: CASSLRTSGRSPLYEQYF
clone size: .; J gene: TRBJ2-1; V gene: TRBV9; D gene: .; CDR3 DNA: TGTGCCAGCAGCGTAGTAGAGGGGACCGATGAGCAGTTCTTC; CDR3 protein: CASSVVEGTDEQFF
clone size: .; J gene: TRBJ2-5; V gene: TRBV28; D gene: .; CDR3 DNA: TGTGCCAGCAGTTTCTTGACCCCGAAATACCAAGAGACCCAGTACTTC; CDR3 protein: CASSFLTPKYQETQYF
clone size: .; J gene: TRBJ1-5; V gene: TRBV6-1; D gene: .; CDR3 DNA: TGTGCCAGCAGTGAAGGACCAGGGGCCAATCAGCCCCAGCATTTT; CDR3 protein: CASSEGPGANQPQHF
clone size: .; J gene: TRBJ2-7; V gene: TRBV18; D gene: TRBD2; CDR3 DNA: TGTGCCAGCTCACCCTGGACTAGCGCTACCTACGAGCAGTACTTC; CDR3 protein: CASSPWTSATYEQYF
clone size: .; J gene: TRBJ2-7; V gene: TRBV2; D gene: TRBD1; CDR3 DNA: TGTGCCAGTAGGACAGGGGGAGGGTACGAGCAGTACTTC; CDR3 protein: CASRTGGGYEQYF
clone size: .; J gene: TRBJ1-2; V gene: TRBV2; D gene: .; CDR3 DNA: TGTGCCAGCAGTCTTGACGGCCTCTATGGCTACACCTTC; CDR3 protein: CASSLDGLYGYTF
clone size: .; J gene: TRBJ2-7; V gene: TRBV5-1; D gene: TRBD1; CDR3 DNA: TGCGCCAGCAGCCAGGGGACAGGGCGGAGTGAGCAGTACTTC; CDR3 protein: CASSQGTGRSEQYF
clone size: .; J gene: TRBJ2-2; V gene: TRBV7-2; D gene: .; CDR3 DNA: TGTGCCAGCAGCTTACGGTCGGCCTTCGACACCGGGGAGCTGTTTTTT; CDR3 protein: CASSLRSAFDTGELFF
clone size: once; J gene: TRBJ2-5; V gene: TRBV28; D gene: .; CDR3 DNA: TGTGCCAGCAGTTTGCAAGAGACCCAGTACTTC; CDR3 protein: CASSLQETQYF
clone size: once; J gene: TRBJ2-1; V gene: TRBV11-3; D gene: TRBD2; CDR3 DNA: TGTGCCAGCAGTAGCGGGACCTACAATGAGCAGTTCTTC; CDR3 protein: CASSSGTYNEQFF
clone size: .; J gene: TRBJ2-5; V gene: TRBV27; D gene: .; CDR3 DNA: TGTGCCAGCAGTTTATTCGGCGAAGAGACCCAGTACTTC; CDR3 protein: CASSLFGEETQYF
clone size: .; J gene: TRBJ2-7; V gene: TRBV18; D gene: TRBD1; CDR3 DNA: TGTGCCAGCTCACCAAGGCAGGACAGGTTTACCTACGAGCAGTACTTC; CDR3 protein: CASSPRQDRFTYEQYF
clone size: .; J gene: TRBJ2-1; V gene: TRBV2; D gene: .; CDR3 DNA: TGTGCCAGCAGTGAGGGTGTTAGATACAATGAGCAGTTCTTC; CDR3 protein: CASSEGVRYNEQFF
clone size: .; J gene: TRBJ2-3; V gene: TRBV5-1; D gene: TRBD2; CDR3 DNA: TGCGCCAGCAGCTCCCAACTAGCGGGAATCACTAGCACAGATACGCAGTATTTT; CDR3 protein: CASSSQLAGITSTDTQYF
clone size: .; J gene: TRBJ1-2; V gene: TRBV28; D gene: .; CDR3 DNA: TGTGCCACCTCCGGGGCTTATGGCTACACCTTC; CDR3 protein: CATSGAYGYTF
clone size: .; J gene: TRBJ2-1; V gene: TRBV9; D gene: .; CDR3 DNA: TGTGCCAGCAGCGTGGGAGTCGGGGCAGAGCAGTTCTTC; CDR3 protein: CASSVGVGAEQFF
clone size: .; J gene: TRBJ2-7; V gene: TRBV7-2; D gene: .; CDR3 DNA: TGTGCCAGCAGCTTAGATCTCTGGGGCGAGCAGTACTTC; CDR3 protein: CASSLDLWGEQYF
clone size: .; J gene: TRBJ1-2; V gene: TRBV4-1; D gene: .; CDR3 DNA: TGCGCCAGCAGCCTCGCCCCTGGGGATGACTATGGCTACACCTTC; CDR3 protein: CASSLAPGDDYGYTF
clone size: .; J gene: TRBJ2-7; V gene: TRBV7-9; D gene: TRBD1; CDR3 DNA: TGTGCCAGCAGCTCCCTTAGGACAGGGGATGTGAACGAGCAGTACTTC; CDR3 protein: CASSSLRTGDVNEQYF
clone size: once; J gene: TRBJ2-1; V gene: TRBV11-3; D gene: .; CDR3 DNA: TGTGCCAGCAGCTCCCAGGGTCCCCCCAATGAGCAGTTCTTC; CDR3 protein: CASSSQGPPNEQFF
clone size: .; J gene: TRBJ2-7; V gene: TRBV7-9; D gene: TRBD1; CDR3 DNA: TGTGCCAGCAGCTCCCGGACAGGGGAGGACGAGCAGTACTTC; CDR3 protein: CASSSRTGEDEQYF
clone size: .; J gene: TRBJ2-7; V gene: TRBV5-1; D gene: TRBD2; CDR3 DNA: TGCGCCAGCAGAGGAGGCGGGAGTACGTACGAGCAGTACTTC; CDR3 protein: CASRGGGSTYEQYF
clone size: .; J gene: TRBJ2-2; V gene: TRBV14; D gene: TRBD2; CDR3 DNA: TGTGCCAGCAGCCAAGTAACGGGACTAGCGGGTTGGAGGACCGGGGAGCTGTTTTTT; CDR3 protein: CASSQVTGLAGWRTGELFF
clone size: .; J gene: TRBJ2-1; V gene: TRBV5-1; D gene: TRBD1; CDR3 DNA: TGCGCCAGCAGCCCGGACAGGGGGCGCAAAGGAACCAATGAGCAGTTCTTC; CDR3 protein: CASSPDRGRKGTNEQFF
clone size: .; J gene: TRBJ1-1; V gene: TRBV6-5; D gene: .; CDR3 DNA: TGTGCCAGCAGTAAATACAGCACGGGGGCGACTGAAGCTTTCTTT; CDR3 protein: CASSKYSTGATEAFF
clone size: .; J gene: TRBJ1-2; V gene: TRBV10-3; D gene: .; CDR3 DNA: TGTGCCATCTACTCAGGGTTCGATGGCTACACCTTC; CDR3 protein: CAIYSGFDGYTF
clone size: once; J gene: TRBJ2-7; V gene: TRBV30; D gene: TRBD2; CDR3 DNA: TGTGCCTGGAGCCCCGGCGGGAGGTGGTACTTC; CDR3 protein: CAWSPGGRWYF
clone size: .; J gene: TRBJ2-7; V gene: TRBV19; D gene: TRBD2; CDR3 DNA: TGTGCCACATCTAGCGGACGATCCTACGAGCAGTACTTC; CDR3 protein: CATSSGRSYEQYF